This entry concerns a single TCR beta chain. This CDR3 is built from 11 residues. The V gene's germline CDR1 is GTSNPN and CDR2 SVGIG (reference sequence). The V end lost 5 bases, the J end lost 6 bases, and 8 bases lay between the germline ends. This sample is part of a study of Ad26.COV2.S vaccination and SARS-CoV-2 variants. As for treatment: 15 to 20 received Ad26.COV2.S at low or high dose, single or two shots; several received placebo; per-sample allocation not given. Sampling occurred on day 63 after the first vaccine or placebo injection. Data came from immunoSEQ multiplex PCR; TCRdb stores just in-frame clones and leaves some out. The table records around 340,000 clones, 88% of them present only once.

The sequencing here drew on peripheral blood, taken in a trial of Ad26.COV2.S vaccine versus placebo. This clonotype was obtained from a person aged 18-60 years who received the Ad26.COV2.S COVID-19 vaccine or a placebo. The rearrangement joins TRBV30 to TRBJ2-1; D unclear. The CDR3 loop reads CAWEVLNEQFF. In DNA, the CDR3 is TGTGCCTGGGAGGTCCTCAATGAGCAGTTCTTC. The complete variable domain, with remaining parts taken from reference TRBV30 and TRBJ2-1, reads SQTIHQWPATLVQPVGSPLSLECTVEGTSNPNLYWYRQAAGRGLQLLFYSVGIGQISSEVPQNLSASRPQDRQFILSSKKLLLSDSGFYLCAWEVLNEQFFGPGTRLTVL.